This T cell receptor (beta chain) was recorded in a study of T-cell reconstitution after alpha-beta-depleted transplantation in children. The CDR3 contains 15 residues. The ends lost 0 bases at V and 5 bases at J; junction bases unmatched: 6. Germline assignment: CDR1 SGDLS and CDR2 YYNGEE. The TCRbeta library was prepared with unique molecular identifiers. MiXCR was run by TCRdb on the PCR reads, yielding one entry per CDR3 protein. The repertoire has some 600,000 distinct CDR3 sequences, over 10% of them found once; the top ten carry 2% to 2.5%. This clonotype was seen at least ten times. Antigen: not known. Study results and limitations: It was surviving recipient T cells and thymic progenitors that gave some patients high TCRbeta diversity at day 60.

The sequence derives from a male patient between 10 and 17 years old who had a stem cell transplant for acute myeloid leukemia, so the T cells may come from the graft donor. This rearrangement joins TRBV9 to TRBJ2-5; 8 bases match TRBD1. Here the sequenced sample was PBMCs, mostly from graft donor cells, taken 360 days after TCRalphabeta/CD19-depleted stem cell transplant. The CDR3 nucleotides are TGTGCCAGCAGCGTAGAACGGTACAGGGGGGAGACCCAGTACTTC. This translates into CASSVERYRGETQYF.